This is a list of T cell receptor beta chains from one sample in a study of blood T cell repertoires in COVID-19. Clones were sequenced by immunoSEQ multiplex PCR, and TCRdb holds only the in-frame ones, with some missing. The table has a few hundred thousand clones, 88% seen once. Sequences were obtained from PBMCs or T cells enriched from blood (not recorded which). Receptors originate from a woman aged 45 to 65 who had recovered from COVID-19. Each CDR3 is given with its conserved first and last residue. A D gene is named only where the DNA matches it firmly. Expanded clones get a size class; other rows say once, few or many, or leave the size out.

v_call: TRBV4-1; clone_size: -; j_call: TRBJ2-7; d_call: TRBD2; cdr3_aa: CASSQFIPLAGDPNEQYF; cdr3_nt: TGCGCCAGCAGCCAATTTATACCCCTAGCGGGGGACCCCAACGAGCAGTACTTC
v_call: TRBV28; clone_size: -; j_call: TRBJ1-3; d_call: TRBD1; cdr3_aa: CASNNFRTGPGNTIYF; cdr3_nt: TGTGCCAGCAACAACTTTAGGACAGGGCCTGGAAACACCATATATTTT
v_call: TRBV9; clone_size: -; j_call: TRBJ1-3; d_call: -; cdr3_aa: CASSVATGGSGNTIYF; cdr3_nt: TGTGCCAGCAGCGTAGCTACGGGGGGAAGTGGAAACACCATATATTTT
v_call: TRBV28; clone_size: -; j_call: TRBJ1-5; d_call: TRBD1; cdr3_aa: CASSTPGTANQPQHF; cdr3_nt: TGTGCCAGCAGTACTCCCGGGACAGCTAATCAGCCCCAGCATTTT
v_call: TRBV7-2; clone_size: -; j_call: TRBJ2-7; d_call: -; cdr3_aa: CASSSHRAAYEQYF; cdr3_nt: TGTGCCAGCAGCTCGCACAGGGCCGCCTACGAGCAGTACTTC
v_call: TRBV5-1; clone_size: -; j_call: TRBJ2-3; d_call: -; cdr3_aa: CASSRGKGSDTQYF; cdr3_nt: TGCGCCAGCAGCCGGGGTAAGGGTTCAGATACGCAGTATTTT
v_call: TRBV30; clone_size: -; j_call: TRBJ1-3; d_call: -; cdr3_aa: CAWRWGRQTGNTIYF; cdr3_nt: TGTGCCTGGAGGTGGGGGAGGCAGACTGGAAACACCATATATTTT
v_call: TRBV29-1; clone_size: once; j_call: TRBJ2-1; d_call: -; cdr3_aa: CSVIRVNEQFF; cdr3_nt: TGCAGCGTTATCAGGGTGAATGAGCAGTTCTTC
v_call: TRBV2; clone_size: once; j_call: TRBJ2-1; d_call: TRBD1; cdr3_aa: CASSPSGGQGQFF; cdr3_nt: TGTGCCAGCAGTCCCTCAGGGGGACAGGGGCAGTTCTTC
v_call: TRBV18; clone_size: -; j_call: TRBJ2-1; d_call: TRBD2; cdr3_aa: CASSSQGSGSGYEQFF; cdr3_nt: TGTGCCAGCTCATCGCAAGGGAGCGGGAGTGGGTATGAGCAGTTCTTC
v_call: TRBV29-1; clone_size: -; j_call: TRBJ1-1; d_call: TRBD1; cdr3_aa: CSVERQGRPEAFF; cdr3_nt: TGCAGCGTTGAACGACAGGGTAGGCCTGAAGCTTTCTTT
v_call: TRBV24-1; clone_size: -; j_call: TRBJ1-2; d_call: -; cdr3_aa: CATSARGRADYGYTF; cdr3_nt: TGTGCCACCAGTGCAAGGGGCAGGGCGGACTATGGCTACACCTTC
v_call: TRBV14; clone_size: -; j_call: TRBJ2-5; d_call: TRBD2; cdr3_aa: CASSRRLAGDVETQYF; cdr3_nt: TGTGCCAGCAGCCGGAGACTAGCGGGAGATGTAGAGACCCAGTACTTC
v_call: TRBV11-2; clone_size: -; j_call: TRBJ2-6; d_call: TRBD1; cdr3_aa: CASSSGQGALSGANVLTF; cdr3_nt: TGTGCCAGCAGCTCCGGACAGGGGGCATTGTCTGGGGCCAACGTCCTGACTTTC
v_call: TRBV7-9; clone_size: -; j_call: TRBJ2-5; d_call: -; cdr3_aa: CASSPIGGKRAQETQYF; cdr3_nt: TGTGCCAGCAGCCCCATTGGGGGGAAGCGGGCACAAGAGACCCAGTACTTC
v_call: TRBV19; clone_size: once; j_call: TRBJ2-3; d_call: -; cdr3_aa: CASSIGRTGIWYF; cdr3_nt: TGTGCCAGTAGTATAGGGCGAACAGGGATATGGTATTTT
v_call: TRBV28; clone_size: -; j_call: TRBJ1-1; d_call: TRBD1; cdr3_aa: CATTDRGFEAFF; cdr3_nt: TGTGCCACTACAGACAGGGGGTTTGAAGCTTTCTTT
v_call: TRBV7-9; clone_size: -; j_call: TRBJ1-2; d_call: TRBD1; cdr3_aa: CASSLEGQGSGYTF; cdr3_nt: TGTGCCAGCAGCTTAGAGGGACAGGGGTCTGGCTACACCTTC
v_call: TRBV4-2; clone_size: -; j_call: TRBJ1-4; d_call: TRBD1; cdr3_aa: CASSQETGVNEKLFF; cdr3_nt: TGTGCCAGCAGCCAAGAGACAGGGGTTAATGAAAAACTGTTTTTT
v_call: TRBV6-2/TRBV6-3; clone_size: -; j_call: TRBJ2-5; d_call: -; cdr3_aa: CASSYPGIGMFQETQYF; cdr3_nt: TGTGCCAGCAGTTATCCAGGGATAGGGATGTTCCAAGAGACCCAGTACTTC
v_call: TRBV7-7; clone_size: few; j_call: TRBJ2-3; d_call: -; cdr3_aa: CASSAAGGGKDTQYF; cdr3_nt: TGTGCTAGCAGCGCGGCGGGTGGGGGCAAGGATACGCAGTATTTT
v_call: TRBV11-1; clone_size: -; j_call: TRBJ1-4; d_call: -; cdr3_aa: CASSQRHNEKLFF; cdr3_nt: TGTGCCAGCAGCCAACGACACAATGAAAAACTGTTTTTT
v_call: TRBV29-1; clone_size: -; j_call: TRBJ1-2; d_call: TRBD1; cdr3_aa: CSVLDRAYGYTF; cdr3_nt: TGCAGCGTTTTGGACAGGGCATATGGCTACACCTTC
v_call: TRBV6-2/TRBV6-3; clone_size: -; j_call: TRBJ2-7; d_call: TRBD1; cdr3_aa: CASSRWGQSNEQYF; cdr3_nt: TGTGCCAGCAGTCGATGGGGACAGTCGAACGAGCAGTACTTC
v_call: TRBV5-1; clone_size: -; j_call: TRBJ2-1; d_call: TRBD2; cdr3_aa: CASSLVGLAGGPYNEQFF; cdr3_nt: TGCGCCAGCAGCTTGGTGGGCCTAGCGGGAGGGCCGTACAATGAGCAGTTCTTC
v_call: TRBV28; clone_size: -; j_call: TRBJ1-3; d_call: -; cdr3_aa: CASRRHRDSGNTIYF; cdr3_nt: TGTGCCAGCAGACGACACAGGGACTCTGGAAACACCATATATTTT
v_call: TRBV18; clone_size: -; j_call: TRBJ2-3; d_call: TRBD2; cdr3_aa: CASSPVTSGTSTDTQYF; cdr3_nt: TGTGCCAGCTCACCCGTCACTAGCGGGACTAGCACAGATACGCAGTATTTT
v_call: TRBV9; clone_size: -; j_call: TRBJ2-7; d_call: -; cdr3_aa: CASSVDVGAYEQYF; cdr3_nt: TGTGCCAGCAGCGTAGATGTAGGAGCCTACGAGCAGTACTTC
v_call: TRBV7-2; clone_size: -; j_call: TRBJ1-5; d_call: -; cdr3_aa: CASSLGGRDQPQHF; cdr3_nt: TGTGCCAGCAGCTTAGGTGGCAGGGATCAGCCCCAGCATTTT
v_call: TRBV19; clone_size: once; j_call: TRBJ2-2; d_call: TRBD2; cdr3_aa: CASRLAGVGTGELFF; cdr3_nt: TGTGCCAGTAGGCTAGCGGGAGTAGGGACCGGGGAGCTGTTTTTT
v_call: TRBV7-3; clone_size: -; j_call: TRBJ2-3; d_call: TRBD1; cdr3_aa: CASSSGTGVSDTQYF; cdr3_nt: TGTGCCAGCAGCTCCGGGACAGGGGTGTCCGATACGCAGTATTTT
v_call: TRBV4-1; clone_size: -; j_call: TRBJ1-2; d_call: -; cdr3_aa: CASSQNQGPYGYTF; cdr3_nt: TGCGCCAGCAGCCAGAATCAGGGGCCCTATGGCTACACCTTC
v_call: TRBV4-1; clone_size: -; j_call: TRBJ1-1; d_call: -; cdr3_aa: CASSQLTRNTEAFF; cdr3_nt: TGCGCCAGCAGCCAGCTTACAAGAAACACTGAAGCTTTCTTT
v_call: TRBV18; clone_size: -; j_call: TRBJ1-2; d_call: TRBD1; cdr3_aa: CASSPGQGMNGYTF; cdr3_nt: TGTGCCAGCTCACCAGGACAGGGGATGAATGGCTACACCTTC
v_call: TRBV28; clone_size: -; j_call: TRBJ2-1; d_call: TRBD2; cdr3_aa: CASNSGRYNEQFF; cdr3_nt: TGTGCCAGTAATAGCGGGAGGTACAATGAGCAGTTCTTC
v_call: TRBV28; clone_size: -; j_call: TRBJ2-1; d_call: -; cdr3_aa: CASRRRGNEQFF; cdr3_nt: TGTGCCAGCCGCAGGCGGGGCAATGAGCAGTTCTTC
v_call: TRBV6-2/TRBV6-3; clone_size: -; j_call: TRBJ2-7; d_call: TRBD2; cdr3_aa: CASSDRSGTSDEAYF; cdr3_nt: TGTGCCAGCAGCGACCGCTCCGGGACTAGTGATGAGGCGTACTTC
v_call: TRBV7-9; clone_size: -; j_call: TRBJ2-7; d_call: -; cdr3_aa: CASSLLGVLYNTEQYF; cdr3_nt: TGTGCCAGCAGCTTATTAGGGGTACTCTACAATACCGAGCAGTACTTC
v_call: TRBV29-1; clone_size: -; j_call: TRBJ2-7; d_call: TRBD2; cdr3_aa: CSVAKRLAGENEQYF; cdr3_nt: TGCAGCGTTGCAAAAAGGCTAGCGGGAGAGAACGAGCAGTACTTC
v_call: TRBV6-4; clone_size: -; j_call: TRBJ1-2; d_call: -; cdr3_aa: CASSAPRRDHYGYTF; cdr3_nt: TGTGCCAGCAGTGCCCCCCGGAGGGACCACTATGGCTACACCTTC
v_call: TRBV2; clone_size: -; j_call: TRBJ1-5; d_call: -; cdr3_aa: CASSEFLQNNQPQHF; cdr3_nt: TGTGCCAGCAGTGAATTCTTACAGAACAATCAGCCCCAGCATTTT
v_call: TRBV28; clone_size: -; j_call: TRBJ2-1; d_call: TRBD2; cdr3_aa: CASSLGGLAIDYNNEQFF; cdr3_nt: TGTGCCAGCAGTCTAGGGGGACTAGCGATTGACTATAACAATGAGCAGTTCTTC
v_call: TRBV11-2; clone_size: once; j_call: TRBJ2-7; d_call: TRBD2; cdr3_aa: CASSSTGTSGSYEQYF; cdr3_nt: TGTGCCAGCAGCTCAACCGGGACTAGCGGTTCCTACGAGCAGTACTTC
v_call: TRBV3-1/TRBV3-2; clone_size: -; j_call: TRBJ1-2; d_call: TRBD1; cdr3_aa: CASSPGQGNGYTF; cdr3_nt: TGTGCCAGCAGCCCGGGACAGGGTAATGGCTACACCTTC
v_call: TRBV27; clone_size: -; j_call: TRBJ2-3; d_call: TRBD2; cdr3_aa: CASSLFSGVSTDTQYF; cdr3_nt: TGTGCCAGCAGTTTATTTAGCGGGGTTAGCACAGATACGCAGTATTTT
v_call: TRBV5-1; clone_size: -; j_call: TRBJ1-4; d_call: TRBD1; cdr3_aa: CASSPGTGNEKLFF; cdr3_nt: TGCGCCAGCAGCCCCGGGACAGGGAACGAAAAACTGTTTTTT
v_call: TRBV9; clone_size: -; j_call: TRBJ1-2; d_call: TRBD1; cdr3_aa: CASSPSTGGHYGYTF; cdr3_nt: TGTGCCAGCAGCCCCTCGACAGGGGGGCACTATGGCTACACCTTC
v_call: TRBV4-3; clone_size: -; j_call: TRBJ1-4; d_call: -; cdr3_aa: CASSLSSGFLRGEKLFF; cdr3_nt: TGCGCCAGCAGCCTGTCCTCGGGATTCCTAAGGGGGGAAAAACTGTTTTTT
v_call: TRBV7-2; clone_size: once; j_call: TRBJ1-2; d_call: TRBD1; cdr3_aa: CASSLGTGVTYGYTF; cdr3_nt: TGTGCCAGCAGCTTAGGGACAGGGGTAACTTATGGCTACACCTTC
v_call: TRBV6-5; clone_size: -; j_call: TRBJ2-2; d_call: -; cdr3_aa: CASSRQDTGELFF; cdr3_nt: TGTGCCAGCAGCCGACAGGACACCGGGGAGCTGTTTTTT
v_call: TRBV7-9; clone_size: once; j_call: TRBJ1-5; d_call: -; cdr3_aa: CASSNTGRRDQPQHF; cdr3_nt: TGTGCCAGCAGCAATACAGGCCGTCGCGATCAGCCCCAGCATTTT
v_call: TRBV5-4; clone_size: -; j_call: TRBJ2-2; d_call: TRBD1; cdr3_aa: CASSLEGTAEGMDF; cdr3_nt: TGTGCCAGCAGCTTGGAGGGGACAGCTGAAGGGATGGACTTT
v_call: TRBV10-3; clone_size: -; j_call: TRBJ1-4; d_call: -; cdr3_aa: CAISERDSEKLFF; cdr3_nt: TGTGCCATCAGTGAAAGGGACTCCGAAAAACTGTTTTTT